The rows below give T cell receptor beta chains drawn from one sample of a study of blood T cell repertoires in COVID-19. Profiling relied on immunoSEQ multiplex PCR, and the TCRdb table lists in-frame clones only, not all of them. Of fewer than 650,000 clones in the sample, around 90% were seen once. Sequenced sample: peripheral blood. These receptors all stem from a woman aged 45-65 years with COVID-19, enrolled during active disease. The CDR3 runs from the conserved cysteine through the conserved F or W. The order of the fields is CDR3 length, J gene, clone size, D gene, V gene, CDR3 DNA, CDR3 protein. The D gene is left open where the match is weak. Clone size is stated in some rows and not others, as once, few, many or a class when expanded.

cdr3_length: 14; j_call: TRBJ2-7; clone_size: NA; d_call: TRBD2; v_call: TRBV11-2; cdr3_nt: TGTGCCAGCAGCTTAGGCGGGGGGGCTGACGAGCAGTACTTC; cdr3_aa: CASSLGGGADEQYF
cdr3_length: 13; j_call: TRBJ2-4; clone_size: NA; d_call: NA; v_call: TRBV29-1; cdr3_nt: TGCAGCGTTGAAGGCTCCCAGGGACTTATTCAGTACTTC; cdr3_aa: CSVEGSQGLIQYF
cdr3_length: 19; j_call: TRBJ1-4; clone_size: NA; d_call: NA; v_call: TRBV3-1/TRBV3-2; cdr3_nt: TGTGCCAGCAGCCAAGATTCAGGGATTAGTAGGGTGGTTGAAGAAAAACTGTTTTTT; cdr3_aa: CASSQDSGISRVVEEKLFF
cdr3_length: 17; j_call: TRBJ1-6; clone_size: NA; d_call: NA; v_call: TRBV19; cdr3_nt: TGTGCCAGTACCCTCGGAAGGGGGTCTTCCTATAATTCACCCCTCCACTTT; cdr3_aa: CASTLGRGSSYNSPLHF
cdr3_length: 15; j_call: TRBJ1-2; clone_size: NA; d_call: NA; v_call: TRBV6-5; cdr3_nt: TGTGCCAGCAGTTATCTAGGGGTGCCCATCTATGGCTACACCTTC; cdr3_aa: CASSYLGVPIYGYTF
cdr3_length: 14; j_call: TRBJ1-4; clone_size: NA; d_call: NA; v_call: TRBV9; cdr3_nt: TGTGCCAGCAGCGTAGACAGGTTTAATGAAAAACTGTTTTTT; cdr3_aa: CASSVDRFNEKLFF
cdr3_length: 16; j_call: TRBJ2-4; clone_size: once; d_call: TRBD1; v_call: TRBV9; cdr3_nt: TGTGCCAGCAGCGACGGCGGGACAGGGTCCAAAAACATTCAGTACTTC; cdr3_aa: CASSDGGTGSKNIQYF
cdr3_length: 13; j_call: TRBJ2-3; clone_size: NA; d_call: TRBD2; v_call: TRBV10-1; cdr3_nt: TGCGCCAGCTCAACGGGGGGGCCAGATACGCAGTATTTT; cdr3_aa: CASSTGGPDTQYF
cdr3_length: 13; j_call: TRBJ1-2; clone_size: once; d_call: NA; v_call: TRBV10-3; cdr3_nt: TGTGCCATCTCGACAGGTGGGTCGGGAGGCTACACCTTC; cdr3_aa: CAISTGGSGGYTF
cdr3_length: 16; j_call: TRBJ1-2; clone_size: NA; d_call: NA; v_call: TRBV3-1/TRBV3-2; cdr3_nt: TGTGCCAGCAGCCAAGAGAGAGGAATCGTGGGCTATGGCTACACCTTC; cdr3_aa: CASSQERGIVGYGYTF
cdr3_length: 13; j_call: TRBJ1-5; clone_size: once; d_call: NA; v_call: TRBV12-3/TRBV12-4; cdr3_nt: TGTGCCAGCAGCGAGGGAGAAAATCAGCCCCAGCATTTT; cdr3_aa: CASSEGENQPQHF
cdr3_length: 15; j_call: TRBJ1-6; clone_size: once; d_call: NA; v_call: TRBV7-9; cdr3_nt: TGTGCCAGCAGCTTTAGAGGGGGAGTGATTTCACCCCTCCACTTT; cdr3_aa: CASSFRGGVISPLHF
cdr3_length: 16; j_call: TRBJ1-4; clone_size: once; d_call: TRBD1; v_call: TRBV5-6; cdr3_nt: TGTGCCAGCAGCCCGGGTGCGGACAGGCGTTCTGAAAAACTGTTTTTT; cdr3_aa: CASSPGADRRSEKLFF
cdr3_length: 13; j_call: TRBJ2-1; clone_size: once; d_call: TRBD2; v_call: TRBV2; cdr3_nt: TGTGCCAGCAGGGGGACTAGATTAAATGAGCAGTTCTTC; cdr3_aa: CASRGTRLNEQFF
cdr3_length: 16; j_call: TRBJ2-3; clone_size: NA; d_call: NA; v_call: TRBV5-6; cdr3_nt: TGTGCCAGCAGCTTGGACTACCGCCTTGGGACAGATACGCAGTATTTT; cdr3_aa: CASSLDYRLGTDTQYF
cdr3_length: 14; j_call: TRBJ1-4; clone_size: once; d_call: NA; v_call: TRBV3-1/TRBV3-2; cdr3_nt: TGTGCCAGCAGCCCGCGGGCGCAAGAGGGAAAACTGTTTTTT; cdr3_aa: CASSPRAQEGKLFF
cdr3_length: 14; j_call: TRBJ2-2; clone_size: NA; d_call: NA; v_call: TRBV6-6; cdr3_nt: TGTGCCAGCACCACAGGGATGAGGGCCGGGGAGCTGTTTTTT; cdr3_aa: CASTTGMRAGELFF
cdr3_length: 16; j_call: TRBJ2-2; clone_size: NA; d_call: NA; v_call: TRBV3-1/TRBV3-2; cdr3_nt: TGTGCCAGCAGCCAAGATTTGCGGGCGAACACCGGGGAGCTGTTTTTT; cdr3_aa: CASSQDLRANTGELFF
cdr3_length: 15; j_call: TRBJ1-5; clone_size: NA; d_call: NA; v_call: TRBV6-6; cdr3_nt: TGTGCCAGCACCCAAAGTCGACAGGGCAATCAGCCCCAGCATTTT; cdr3_aa: CASTQSRQGNQPQHF
cdr3_length: 17; j_call: TRBJ1-2; clone_size: NA; d_call: TRBD1; v_call: TRBV28; cdr3_nt: TGTGCCAGCAGGCCTCGGGACAGGGGGCAGAAGAACTATGGCTACACCTTC; cdr3_aa: CASRPRDRGQKNYGYTF
cdr3_length: 13; j_call: TRBJ2-5; clone_size: NA; d_call: NA; v_call: TRBV11-3; cdr3_nt: TGTGCCAGCAGCTGGGCGAAACAAGAGACCCAGTACTTC; cdr3_aa: CASSWAKQETQYF
cdr3_length: 13; j_call: TRBJ1-1; clone_size: NA; d_call: NA; v_call: TRBV5-4; cdr3_nt: TGTGCCAGCAGCCGCGTTTCGGACACTGAAGCTTTCTTT; cdr3_aa: CASSRVSDTEAFF
cdr3_length: 13; j_call: TRBJ1-2; clone_size: NA; d_call: NA; v_call: TRBV5-1; cdr3_nt: TGCGCCAGCAGCGAACAGGGAGATTATGGCTACACCTTC; cdr3_aa: CASSEQGDYGYTF
cdr3_length: 15; j_call: TRBJ2-1; clone_size: NA; d_call: TRBD2; v_call: TRBV7-3; cdr3_nt: TGTGCCAGCAGCTTCAGATCGGGGGGGCGGAATGAGCAGTTCTTC; cdr3_aa: CASSFRSGGRNEQFF
cdr3_length: 17; j_call: TRBJ1-2; clone_size: NA; d_call: TRBD1; v_call: TRBV18; cdr3_nt: TGTGCCAGCTCACCACGGGGACAGGGGCATCCTTTAAGTGGCTACACCTTC; cdr3_aa: CASSPRGQGHPLSGYTF
cdr3_length: 14; j_call: TRBJ2-1; clone_size: NA; d_call: TRBD2; v_call: TRBV29-1; cdr3_nt: TGCAGCGTTGACCTAGCGGGGGGGCTCGGTGAGCAGTTCTTC; cdr3_aa: CSVDLAGGLGEQFF
cdr3_length: 15; j_call: TRBJ1-1; clone_size: NA; d_call: TRBD1; v_call: TRBV28; cdr3_nt: TGTGCCAGCAGTTTAATACAGGGGCAAGGCACTGAAGCTTTCTTT; cdr3_aa: CASSLIQGQGTEAFF
cdr3_length: 15; j_call: TRBJ1-5; clone_size: NA; d_call: NA; v_call: TRBV18; cdr3_nt: TGTGCCAGCTCACCAGGGACCGGGGGTAATCAGCCCCAGCATTTT; cdr3_aa: CASSPGTGGNQPQHF
cdr3_length: 15; j_call: TRBJ1-6; clone_size: NA; d_call: NA; v_call: TRBV3-1/TRBV3-2; cdr3_nt: TGTGCCGGCAGCCCGCAACGAGGGATGGGATCACCCCTCCACTTT; cdr3_aa: CAGSPQRGMGSPLHF
cdr3_length: 18; j_call: TRBJ1-3; clone_size: NA; d_call: TRBD1; v_call: TRBV27; cdr3_nt: TGTGCCAGCAGTTTGTTCCCCAGGGACAGATCATCTGGAAACACCATATATTTT; cdr3_aa: CASSLFPRDRSSGNTIYF
cdr3_length: 11; j_call: TRBJ1-1; clone_size: NA; d_call: TRBD1; v_call: TRBV11-2; cdr3_nt: TGTGCCACCCAGGGGGCCATTGAAGCTTTCTTT; cdr3_aa: CATQGAIEAFF
cdr3_length: 16; j_call: TRBJ1-2; clone_size: NA; d_call: TRBD1; v_call: TRBV27; cdr3_nt: TGTGCCAGCACCCAGGGGTGGACAGGGGGCTTCTATGGCTACACCTTC; cdr3_aa: CASTQGWTGGFYGYTF
cdr3_length: 12; j_call: TRBJ1-2; clone_size: NA; d_call: TRBD1; v_call: TRBV7-9; cdr3_nt: TGTGCCAGCAGCTTGACAGGGTATGGCTACACCTTC; cdr3_aa: CASSLTGYGYTF
cdr3_length: 17; j_call: TRBJ2-5; clone_size: NA; d_call: TRBD1; v_call: TRBV7-2; cdr3_nt: TGTGCCAGCAGCTTGAGATGGGGGACAGCGTACCAAGAGACCCAGTACTTC; cdr3_aa: CASSLRWGTAYQETQYF
cdr3_length: 14; j_call: TRBJ1-2; clone_size: NA; d_call: NA; v_call: TRBV24-1; cdr3_nt: TGTGCCACCAGTGGAGGCCGACTAAACTATGGCTACACCTTC; cdr3_aa: CATSGGRLNYGYTF
cdr3_length: 15; j_call: TRBJ2-1; clone_size: NA; d_call: NA; v_call: TRBV5-6; cdr3_nt: TGTGCCAGCAGCTTGGGCGGGGGCCAGTACAATGAGCAGTTCTTC; cdr3_aa: CASSLGGGQYNEQFF
cdr3_length: 12; j_call: TRBJ1-5; clone_size: NA; d_call: TRBD1; v_call: TRBV28; cdr3_nt: TGTGCCAGCACCCGGGTGGGGGACAGGGCGCATTTT; cdr3_aa: CASTRVGDRAHF
cdr3_length: 14; j_call: TRBJ1-6; clone_size: NA; d_call: NA; v_call: TRBV27; cdr3_nt: TGTGCCAGCAGGTCTCAGTCACCTAATTCACCCCTCCACTTT; cdr3_aa: CASRSQSPNSPLHF
cdr3_length: 15; j_call: TRBJ2-1; clone_size: once; d_call: TRBD2; v_call: TRBV6-5; cdr3_nt: TGTGCCAGCAGACCCAGCGGGGGATCATTCAATGAGCAGTTCTTC; cdr3_aa: CASRPSGGSFNEQFF
cdr3_length: 15; j_call: TRBJ1-2; clone_size: NA; d_call: TRBD1; v_call: TRBV5-1; cdr3_nt: TGCGCCAGCAGCCCTCCGGGACAGGGGGACGGAGGCTACACCTTC; cdr3_aa: CASSPPGQGDGGYTF
cdr3_length: 14; j_call: TRBJ2-5; clone_size: NA; d_call: TRBD1; v_call: TRBV11-2; cdr3_nt: TGTGCCAGCAGCTTAGGAGACAGGGCGGAGACCCAGTACTTC; cdr3_aa: CASSLGDRAETQYF
cdr3_length: 13; j_call: TRBJ2-7; clone_size: once; d_call: NA; v_call: TRBV6-4; cdr3_nt: TGTGCCAGCAGCCAAGCAAGGGGGTCCGAGCAGTACTTC; cdr3_aa: CASSQARGSEQYF
cdr3_length: 16; j_call: TRBJ1-2; clone_size: NA; d_call: TRBD1; v_call: TRBV9; cdr3_nt: TGTGCCAGCAGCCAACCCCTTGCGACAGGGAACTATGGCTACACCTTC; cdr3_aa: CASSQPLATGNYGYTF
cdr3_length: 15; j_call: TRBJ2-3; clone_size: NA; d_call: TRBD1; v_call: TRBV5-6; cdr3_nt: TGTGCCAGCAGCTTATGGGACAGGGCAACAGATACGCAGTATTTT; cdr3_aa: CASSLWDRATDTQYF
cdr3_length: 13; j_call: TRBJ1-2; clone_size: NA; d_call: NA; v_call: TRBV11-2; cdr3_nt: TGTGCCAGCAGCTTGGGGGCGTTTGGAGGCTACACCTTC; cdr3_aa: CASSLGAFGGYTF
cdr3_length: 14; j_call: TRBJ1-1; clone_size: many; d_call: NA; v_call: TRBV5-1; cdr3_nt: TGCGCCAGCAGCAACACAGAGAGGAACACTGAAGCTTTCTTT; cdr3_aa: CASSNTERNTEAFF
cdr3_length: 12; j_call: TRBJ1-4; clone_size: NA; d_call: NA; v_call: TRBV25-1; cdr3_nt: TGTGCCAGCTCCGGGACTCCCGGAAAACTGTTTTTT; cdr3_aa: CASSGTPGKLFF
cdr3_length: 14; j_call: TRBJ1-6; clone_size: NA; d_call: NA; v_call: TRBV6-5; cdr3_nt: TGTGCCAGCAGTTACTCCAGGGGTGATTCACCCCTCCACTTT; cdr3_aa: CASSYSRGDSPLHF
cdr3_length: 16; j_call: TRBJ1-5; clone_size: NA; d_call: NA; v_call: TRBV19; cdr3_nt: TGTGCCAGTAGGAAACCAGGGGCGGTGGGCAATCAGCCCCAGCATTTT; cdr3_aa: CASRKPGAVGNQPQHF
cdr3_length: 15; j_call: TRBJ1-2; clone_size: NA; d_call: NA; v_call: TRBV6-6; cdr3_nt: TGTGCCAGCAGTTACTCGAGTCGGGAAGGAAATGGCTACACCTTC; cdr3_aa: CASSYSSREGNGYTF